The 21 T cell receptor beta chains below all came from one sample that was sequenced in a study of blood T cell repertoires in COVID-19. This table comes from immunoSEQ multiplex PCR, and its TCRdb copy is limited to in-frame clones, with some not included. This table holds tens of thousands of clones, 65% to 90% found once. Material for sequencing was peripheral blood. The receptor source for this set is a man aged 55 to 70 with acute or convalescent COVID-19.

The chain combines TRBV7-2 with TRBJ2-7, with TRBD2 as a possible D gene (7 bases). The V end lost 5 bases, the J end lost 2 bases, and 13 bases lay between the germline ends. In germline, CDR1 is SGHTA, CDR2 FQGNSA. There are 14 residues in the CDR3. CDR3 in amino acids: CASSGGAGAYEQYF. The CDR3 DNA reads TGTGCCAGCAGCGGGGGGGCGGGAGCCTACGAGCAGTACTTC.

The chain uses TRBV10-3 and TRBJ2-1; D possibly corresponds to TRBD1 (5 bases). This CDR3 spans 12 amino acids. Trimming shortened V by 3 bases and J by 13 bases, and 13 bases separated the two germline ends. In germline, CDR1 is ENHRY, CDR2 SYGVKD. CDR3 nucleotide sequence: TGTGCCATCAGTGACGATTCAGGGATTCAGTTCTTC. Translating it yields CAISDDSGIQFF.

V and J are TRBV21-1 and TRBJ2-4; the D segment call TRBD2 is taken from the table without a DNA check. TRBV21-1 is described as a pseudogene. The CDR3 runs to 17 residues. CDR3 DNA sequence: TGTGCCAGCAGCAATACTGGGAGGCGGAGAGGCAAAAACATTCAGTACTTC. It translates to CASSNTGRRRGKNIQYF.

J is TRBJ2-1 and V is TRBV18, with 8 bases matching TRBD1. CDR1 is KGHSH, CDR2 LQKENI, per germline. After removal of 1 base from V and 7 bases from J, the junction contained 9 bases not matched to a gene. CDR3 length: 16 residues. CDR3 nucleotides: TGTGCCAGCTCACCACTCTTAACAGGGGGTGGAAATGAGCAGTTCTTC. Residues: CASSPLLTGGGNEQFF.

The chain employs TRBV12-5 and TRBJ1-2; D remains unclear. CDR3 length equals 19 residues. Looked up from germline, CDR1 is LGHNT and CDR2 is FRNRAP. V dropped 0 bases and J dropped 4 bases, with 24 bases sitting between them. The CDR3 sequence is CASGLVYEGLEGIGYGYTF. The CDR3 region has the DNA TGTGCTAGTGGTTTGGTATATGAGGGTTTGGAAGGAATCGGCTATGGCTACACCTTC.

The rearrangement joins TRBV10-3 to TRBJ2-3; 8 bases map to TRBD2. Germline CDR1 is ENHRY and CDR2 is SYGVKD. V was pared by 7 bases and J by 4 bases, with 10 bases of the junction left unmatched. This CDR3 comprises 15 residues. The DNA of the CDR3 is TGTGCCATCACCCCCGGGGGGGGAGAGGCAGATACGCAGTATTTT. Its protein product is CAITPGGGEADTQYF.

As to this clone: Because the CDR3's place on the DNA is in doubt, the DNA is left out and the CDR3 is given as listed by TCRdb. This chain connects TRBV27 to TRBJ1-6; the listed D gene, TRBD1, was not tested against the DNA. The CDR3 region is 15 residues in length, termini included. Germline V CDR1 and CDR2: MNHEY, SMNVEV (reference sequence). CDR3 in amino acids: CASSSSTGVNSPLHF.

The V and J genes are TRBV3-1 (or the pseudogene TRBV3-2) and TRBJ2-1, with 8 bases matching TRBD1. Germline values: CDR1 LGHDT, CDR2 YNNKEL (reference sequence). The CDR3 consists of 16 residues. The V gene end was trimmed by 1 base and the J gene end by 3 bases; junction bases not matched to a gene: 5. The CDR3 DNA is TGTGCCAGCAGCCAAGTCAGGACAGGGTACTACAATGAGCAGTTCTTC. Translation: CASSQVRTGYYNEQFF.

This clone appeared once. The chain links TRBV18 to TRBJ1-6; TRBD1 matches 11 bases. CDR1 KGHSH and CDR2 LQKENI come from the germline V gene. CDR3 length: 14 residues. The trim removed 3 bases at V and 9 bases at J, leaving 1 base unmatched. DNA of the CDR3: TGTGCCAGCTCACCCGGGACAGGGGGTTCACCCCTCCACTTT. Its protein product is CASSPGTGGSPLHF.

The chain has TRBV11-3 and TRBJ2-5; 9 positions match TRBD2. The CDR3 sequence is 17 residues long. Per the germline V gene, CDR1 is SGHNT and CDR2 is YENEEA. The V gene end was trimmed by 5 bases and the J gene end by 4 bases; junction bases not matched to a gene: 14. The CDR3 DNA reads as TGTGCCAGCAGCCAGGCCCAGCGGGGGGTCCCGGGAGAGACCCAGTACTTC. This sequence encodes CASSQAQRGVPGETQYF.

The DNA for the CDR3 is TGTGCCAGCAGCTTACCCCCAGACAATGAGCAGTTCTTC. It encodes CASSLPPDNEQFF. The chain carries TRBV7-2 and TRBJ2-1; D not certain. CDR1 is SGHTA and CDR2 is FQGNSA in the germline V gene. V lost 2 bases and J lost 5, with 7 bases in between. The CDR3 runs 13 residues.

The J gene is TRBJ1-1, the V gene TRBV27; D is possibly TRBD1 (5 bases). The CDR3 covers 16 residues. Per germline, CDR1 MNHEY and CDR2 SMNVEV (reference sequence). V lost 2 bases to trimming and J lost 2 bases, with 15 bases between them. The CDR3 region is CASSLRAIRGNTEAFF. CDR3 sequence (DNA): TGTGCCAGCAGTTTAAGGGCTATAAGGGGAAACACTGAAGCTTTCTTT.

V usage is TRBV11-1 and J usage is TRBJ2-1, with D possibly TRBD1 on 6 matching bases. Germline V gives CDR1 SGHAT, CDR2 FQDESV (reference sequence). V shed 5 bases and J shed 5 bases, with 10 bases lying between them. The CDR3 sequence is 13 residues long. The CDR3 spells CASSLDRHNEQFF. For the CDR3, the DNA is TGTGCCAGCAGCCTCGACAGGCACAATGAGCAGTTCTTC.

The V and J genes are TRBV28 and TRBJ1-6; D is unclear. The CDR3 length is 14 residues. V was pared by 2 bases and J by 10 bases, with 12 bases between. In germline, CDR1 is MDHEN, CDR2 SYDVKM. CDR3 region: CASSLTQDSSPLHF. For the CDR3, the DNA is TGTGCCAGCAGTTTAACTCAGGATTCATCACCCCTCCACTTT.

V usage is TRBV18 and J usage is TRBJ2-7; 10 nucleotides agree with TRBD1. V dropped 4 bases and J dropped 2; count of bases not matched to a gene: 5. The V gene's germline CDR1 is KGHSH and CDR2 LQKENI. The CDR3 contains 15 residues. CDR3 in DNA: TGTGCCAGCTCACTCACCGGGACAGGGGCCTACGAGCAGTACTTC. Residues: CASSLTGTGAYEQYF.

This chain joins TRBV28 and TRBJ1-2; 10 bases align to TRBD1. The V and J ends lost 6 bases and 7 bases, in that order; junction bases with no gene match: 8. The CDR3 totals 14 residues. CDR1 MDHEN and CDR2 SYDVKM come from the germline V gene. CDR3 sequence: CASSGTGAARGYTF. CDR3 DNA: TGTGCCAGCAGCGGGACAGGGGCTGCTCGTGGCTACACCTTC.

The chain has TRBV5-1 and TRBJ2-2, with D possibly TRBD1 on 5 matching bases. Germline lookup yields CDR1 SGHRS and CDR2 YFSETQ. Between the trimmed V and J ends, which lost 1 base and 4 bases, there was a span of 11 bases. CDR3 length: 15 residues. DNA of the CDR3: TGCGCCAGCAGCTTGACAGTCCAGGGCACCGGGGAGCTGTTTTTT. It is translated as CASSLTVQGTGELFF. Together with reference TRBV5-1 and TRBJ2-2, the CDR3 gives the full variable domain: KAGVTQTPRYLIKTRGQQVTLSCSPISGHRSVSWYQQTPGQGLQFLFEYFSETQRNKGNFPGRFSGRQFSNSRSEMNVSTLELGDSALYLCASSLTVQGTGELFFGEGSRLTVL.

This clone was seen more than once but under ten times. The chain uses TRBV5-5 and TRBJ1-3, with 8 bases fitting TRBD1. The CDR3 consists of 16 residues. Germline CDR1 and CDR2: SGHKS and YYEKEE (reference sequence). Trimming removed 4 bases from V and 4 bases from J; junction bases left unmatched: 10. CDR3 sequence reads: CASSGQGPGAGNTIYF. The CDR3 DNA reads TGTGCCAGCAGCGGACAGGGTCCGGGTGCCGGAAACACCATATATTTT.

The chain combines TRBV12-3 or TRBV12-4 with TRBJ2-5; D gene uncertain. Trimming took 7 bases from V and 1 from J, leaving 10 bases between them. This CDR3 comprises 13 residues. DNA for the CDR3: TGTGCCAGCACAAGAGGCGGCCAAGAGACCCAGTACTTC. Translation: CASTRGGQETQYF.

The rearrangement uses TRBV18 and TRBJ1-1; no clear D. CDR3 size: 14 residues. The V end was cut by 3 bases, the J end by 0 bases, with 8 bases between. Germline-derived CDR1 and CDR2 are KGHSH and LQKENI. The CDR3 nucleotides read TGTGCCAGCTCACCCGGTCAGGTGAACACTGAAGCTTTCTTT. Its protein is CASSPGQVNTEAFF.

The chain uses TRBV30 and TRBJ1-6, with D possibly matching TRBD1 (6 bases). The V end lost 0 bases, the J end lost 1 base, and 7 bases lay between the germline ends. CDR3 size: 15 residues. Per germline, CDR1 GTSNPN and CDR2 SVGIG (reference sequence). The CDR3 here is CAWSVDSSYNSPLHF. The DNA of the CDR3 is TGTGCCTGGAGTGTGGACAGTTCCTATAATTCACCCCTCCACTTT.